These 12 T cell receptor beta chains came from one sample sequenced in a study of cytomegalovirus exposure and HLA in healthy donors. The PCR had 60 Vbeta and 13 Jbeta primers. Generated by immunoSEQ multiplex PCR, the TCRdb table keeps only in-frame clones and is missing some. Among about 190,000 clones, roughly 77% were seen once, and the ten largest hold over 4%. Sequencing used PBMCs. These receptors were taken from a man aged 25 to 40 in good health and CMV-seropositive.

The chain joins TRBV6-5 to TRBJ2-2; 11 bases fit TRBD2. V was clipped by 10 bases and J by 7 bases; unmatched bases: 8. Germline loops: CDR1 MNHEY, CDR2 SVGAGI. This CDR3 is 14 amino acids long. CDR3 loop: CAIRELAGVGELFF. CDR3 nucleotides: TGTGCCATCAGGGAACTAGCGGGAGTCGGGGAGCTGTTTTTT.

The V and J genes are TRBV28 and TRBJ2-7, with a possible D match to TRBD2 (8 bases). The CDR3 contains 16 residues. The germline V gene has CDR1 MDHEN and CDR2 SYDVKM. Trimming removed 6 bases from V and 2 bases from J, with 20 bases in between. CDR3 residues: CASRGSGRDRPYEQYF. In DNA form, the CDR3 reads TGTGCCAGCAGAGGGTCCGGGAGGGACAGACCCTACGAGCAGTACTTC.

This clone has just a few counts. Mismatch with germline at one junction end may stem from a read error. The gene calls are TRBV7-7 and TRBJ2-7, with D perhaps matching TRBD2 (6 bases). Germline assignment: CDR1 SSHAT and CDR2 FNYEAQ (reference sequence). This CDR3 contains 13 residues. The CDR3 region has the DNA TGTGCTAGCAGCTTACAAGGAGGGGACGAGCAGTACTTC. Protein product: CASSLQGGDEQYF. The whole variable domain, filled in from reference TRBV7-7 and TRBJ2-7, reads GAGVSQSPRYKVTKRGQDVTLRCDPISSHATLYWYQQALGQGPEFLTYFNYEAQPDKSGLPSDRFSAERPEGSISTLTIQRTEQRDSAMYRCASSLQGGDEQYFGPGTRLTVT.

V gene TRBV5-5 combines with J gene TRBJ1-1; no reliable D call. Trimming cost V 1 base and J 0 bases, with 10 bases left between them. CDR3 length: 15 residues. Germline lookup yields CDR1 SGHKS and CDR2 YYEKEE (reference sequence). CDR3 sequence reads: CASSLSLAVNTEAFF. The CDR3 bases are TGTGCCAGCAGCTTGTCCCTAGCAGTGAACACTGAAGCTTTCTTT. Full variable domain (rest looked up from reference TRBV5-5 and TRBJ1-1): DAGVTQSPTHLIKTRGQQVTLRCSPISGHKSVSWYQQVLGQGPQFIFQYYEKEERGRGNFPDRFSARQFPNYSSELNVNALLLGDSALYLCASSLSLAVNTEAFFGQGTRLTVV.

J is TRBJ1-4 and V is TRBV2, with D possibly being TRBD1 (5 bases). The V end lost 4 bases, the J end lost 8 bases, and 11 bases lay between the germline ends. The CDR3 has 13 residues. CDR1 SNHLY and CDR2 FYNNEI come from the germline V gene. The CDR3 loop is CASSASREEKLFF. As DNA, the CDR3 is TGTGCCAGCAGTGCCTCCAGGGAAGAAAAACTGTTTTTT.

The genes are TRBV28 and TRBJ2-1; D gene ambiguous. Germline V gene data show CDR1 as MDHEN and CDR2 as SYDVKM. The CDR3 totals 16 residues. The V end was cut by 1 base, the J end by 8 bases, with 18 bases between. CDR3 sequence: CASSLFLSARPHEQFF. CDR3 nucleotide sequence: TGTGCCAGCAGTTTATTTTTGAGCGCGAGGCCCCATGAGCAGTTCTTC.

This clone was seen a handful of times. The genes are TRBV9 and TRBJ1-5; no reliable D call. The CDR3 extends over 14 amino acids. Germline V gene lookup returns CDR1 SGDLS and CDR2 YYNGEE. Trimming pared 0 bases from V and 9 bases from J, leaving 13 bases between. The CDR3 nucleotides are TGTGCCAGCAGCGTAGTGGCAGACTATGGGCCCCAGCATTTT. This gives the protein CASSVVADYGPQHF.

This rearrangement joins TRBV5-4 to TRBJ2-1; 10 bases are a match to TRBD2. After removal of 5 bases from V and 4 bases from J, the junction contained 9 bases not matched to a gene. Per germline, CDR1 SGHNT and CDR2 YYREEE (reference sequence). This CDR3 is built from 16 residues. CDR3 coding DNA: TGTGCCAGCAGACCCGAAGGAGCGGGGGGGTACAATGAGCAGTTCTTC. It is translated as CASRPEGAGGYNEQFF.

This clone was picked up one time. The chain couples TRBV5-8 to TRBJ2-7; the match to TRBD1 covers 8 bases. Germline CDR1 and CDR2: SGHTS and YDEGEE. The CDR3 covers 15 residues. V shed 5 bases, J shed 0 bases, and the junction held 7 bases outside the gene matches. The CDR3: CASRPGQVYSYEQYF. The CDR3 DNA follows: TGTGCCAGCAGACCGGGACAGGTTTACTCCTACGAGCAGTACTTC.

The rearrangement uses TRBV25-1 and TRBJ2-7; TRBD2 aligns across 11 bases. CDR1 and CDR2 from the germline V gene are MGHDK and SYGVNS. Trimming cost V 3 bases and J 9 bases; bases outside gene matches: 7. CDR3 length: 14 amino acids. The CDR3 here is CASSDPTSGGWQYF. In DNA, the CDR3 is TGTGCCAGCAGTGATCCTACTAGCGGGGGTTGGCAGTACTTC.

This clone has only a few counts. The V gene is TRBV28, the J gene TRBJ2-3, with D possibly matching TRBD2 (5 bases). This CDR3 comprises 19 residues. Looked up from germline, CDR1 is MDHEN and CDR2 is SYDVKM. V was pared by 6 bases and J by 0 bases, with 25 bases between. The CDR3 sequence: CASSPPEGSPEVSTDTQYF. The CDR3 DNA reads as TGTGCCAGCAGCCCCCCAGAGGGTAGCCCCGAAGTTAGCACAGATACGCAGTATTTT.

J is TRBJ1-1 and V is TRBV6-4, with 7 nucleotides matching TRBD1. The germline V gene has CDR1 MRHNA and CDR2 SNTAGT. Losses at the gene ends were 3 bases for V and 5 bases for J; bases not matched to a gene: 3. The length of the CDR3 is 13 residues. CDR3: CASSEDRETEAFF. CDR3 DNA: TGTGCCAGCAGTGAAGACAGGGAAACTGAAGCTTTCTTT.